Listed here are 15 T cell receptor beta chains from one sample, sequenced in a study of T cells in Graves' hyperthyroidism and ophthalmopathy. Amplification of TCR beta CDR3 regions used RNA as the template. A set of HTBI primers served as the primers for a first-round RT-PCR of the TCR CDR3. TCRdb reprocessed the multiplex PCR reads with MiXCR, giving one entry per CDR3 protein. The sample contains 550,000 to 600,000 distinct CDR3 sequences, 14% of which appear only once. Sequences were obtained from blood. The origin of the receptors is a woman aged 18-29 years with Graves' ophthalmopathy.

This clonotype showed up many times. This rearrangement joins TRBV12-3 or TRBV12-4 to TRBJ2-3; no clear D gene. V was cut by 3 bases and J by 0 bases, with 7 bases left in between. The CDR3 contains 14 residues. CDR3 loop: CASSLWVSTDTQYF. In nucleotides, the CDR3 is TGTGCCAGCAGTTTGTGGGTGAGCACAGATACGCAGTATTTT.

This clonotype was counted a few times. The rearrangement links TRBV4-2 to TRBJ2-2, with unresolved D. The CDR3 loop spans 17 amino acids. The germline gives CDR1 LGHNA, CDR2 YNFKEQ. Trimming pared 0 bases from V and 5 bases from J, leaving 16 bases between. The CDR3: CASSQDQISYQTGELFF. For the CDR3, the DNA is TGTGCCAGCAGCCAAGATCAGATATCTTATCAAACCGGGGAGCTGTTTTTT.

This clonotype appeared many times. The chain carries TRBV20-1 and TRBJ2-5, with 9 bases aligning to TRBD2. The length of the CDR3 is 13 residues. Per the germline V gene, CDR1 is DFQATT and CDR2 is SNEGSKA (reference sequence). The V and J ends lost 3 bases and 9 bases, in that order; junction bases with no gene match: 8. CDR3 coding DNA: TGCAGTGCTAGTCAGGGGACTAGCATCTCCCAGTACTTC. It yields the protein CSASQGTSISQYF.

In its sample, this clonotype was seen once. The rearrangement joins TRBV13 to TRBJ2-2; tentative D call: TRBD2 (6 bases). V lost 6 bases to trimming and J lost 6 bases, with 17 bases between them. The germline V gene has CDR1 PRHDT and CDR2 FYEKMQ (reference sequence). The CDR3 has 15 residues. The CDR3: CASSDPAGTPGELFF. The CDR3 bases are TGTGCCAGCAGTGACCCGGCGGGAACGCCCGGGGAGCTGTTTTTT.

Remarks on this clonotype: The junction and the germline gene differ at one end; a read error may be behind it. The chain is built from TRBV7-3 and TRBJ2-3; 13 bases are a match to TRBD2. CDR3 size: 18 residues. CDR1 is SGHTA and CDR2 is FQGTGA in the germline V gene. This chain's CDR3 is CASSLGWTSGSGTDTQCF. The CDR3 DNA follows: TGTGCCAGCAGCTTAGGCTGGACTAGCGGGAGTGGGACAGATACGCAGTGTTTT.

This clonotype was recorded at least ten times. The chain recombines TRBV12-3 or TRBV12-4 with TRBJ1-5; D not resolved. Trimming pared 5 bases from V and 3 bases from J, leaving 14 bases between. The length of the CDR3 is 15 residues. The CDR3: CASSPRGDPNQPQHF. DNA of the CDR3: TGTGCCAGCAGTCCCCGGGGAGACCCCAATCAGCCCCAGCATTTT.

In this sample, this clonotype turned up a few times. V is TRBV3-1 and J is TRBJ2-5; D ambiguous. Trimming pared 3 bases from V and 3 bases from J, leaving 5 bases between. CDR1 and CDR2 from the germline V gene are LGHDT and YNNKEL (reference sequence). This CDR3 has 12 residues. The CDR3 is CASSHQEETQYF. In DNA, the CDR3 is TGTGCCAGCAGCCATCAGGAAGAGACCCAGTACTTC.

With regard to this clonotype: At one of its ends the junction is not consistent with the germline gene, which may arise from a read error. The chain couples TRBV12-3 or TRBV12-4 to TRBJ2-1; possibly TRBD1 or TRBD2 for D (7 bases each). The CDR3 extends over 15 amino acids. CDR3 DNA sequence: TGTGCCAGCGCCTTCAGGGGGGGCTCCTGCAATGAGCAGTTCTTC. This sequence encodes CASAFRGGSCNEQFF.

CDR3 DNA: TGTGCCAGCAGCTTGGACAGGGGTATGGTAGCCAAAAACATTCAGTACTTC. This gives the protein CASSLDRGMVAKNIQYF. This rearrangement joins TRBV5-6 to TRBJ2-4; 7 bases align to TRBD1. The length of the CDR3 is 17 residues. V shed 0 bases and J 0 bases; nucleotides not matched to a gene: 6. In germline, CDR1 is SGHDT, CDR2 YYEEEE. Full variable domain (remainder filled in from reference TRBV5-6 and TRBJ2-4): DAGVTQSPTHLIKTRGQQVTLRCSPKSGHDTVSWYQQALGQGPQFIFQYYEEEERQRGNFPDRFSGHQFPNYSSELNVNALLLGDSALYLCASSLDRGMVAKNIQYFGAGTRLSVL.

This clonotype occurred a few times. V and J are TRBV7-3 and TRBJ2-1, with D perhaps matching TRBD2 (6 bases). V was clipped by 1 base and J by 9 bases, with 19 bases between them. The CDR3 runs to 16 residues. The V gene's germline CDR1 is SGHTA and CDR2 FQGTGA. The CDR3 loop is CASSLISGARGGEQFF. The CDR3 nucleotides read TGTGCCAGCAGCTTAATATCGGGAGCCCGTGGGGGTGAGCAGTTCTTC.

This clonotype was detected ten times or more. V usage is TRBV7-2 and J usage is TRBJ2-1, with 12 bases lining up with TRBD2. The CDR3 has 15 amino acids. Germline V lookup: CDR1 SGHTA, CDR2 FQGNSA. After removal of 4 bases from V and 5 bases from J, the junction contained 3 bases not matched to a gene. CDR3 in amino acids: CASSWLAGGNNEQFF. The CDR3 nucleotides are TGTGCCAGCAGCTGGCTAGCGGGAGGGAACAATGAGCAGTTCTTC.

The rearrangement links TRBV7-3 to TRBJ2-4; D possibly corresponds to TRBD2 (7 bases). The CDR3 spans 14 residues. The V end was cut by 5 bases, the J end by 5 bases, with 13 bases between. Germline CDR1 SGHTA, CDR2 FQGTGA. This CDR3 is CASSRGAGENIQYF. The CDR3, as DNA: TGTGCCAGCAGCCGGGGGGCGGGTGAAAACATTCAGTACTTC.

This clonotype was detected many times. The chain uses TRBV7-2 and TRBJ2-7, with D possibly TRBD2 on 7 matching bases. The CDR3 has 15 amino acids. V was trimmed by 4 bases and J by 2 bases, leaving 15 bases between them. The germline gives CDR1 SGHTA, CDR2 FQGNSA. The CDR3 coding sequence is TGTGCCAGCAGCTCTTGGGGGCTAGCGGCCTACGAGCAGTACTTC. It is translated as CASSSWGLAAYEQYF.

This clonotype was counted at least ten times. The chain recombines TRBV7-2 with TRBJ2-2; 8 bases are a match to TRBD2. This CDR3 spans 15 amino acids. Trimming at V came to 5 bases and at J to 7 bases, leaving 9 bases not matched to a gene. Germline V gives CDR1 SGHTA, CDR2 FQGNSA. The CDR3: CASSDKREFGGELFF. DNA of the CDR3: TGTGCCAGCAGCGATAAGCGGGAGTTTGGCGGGGAGCTGTTTTTT.

Remarks on this clonotype: Just one base apart from a much larger clone, this may be a read error. The genes are TRBV5-1 and TRBJ2-7; the D call may be TRBD1 or TRBD2 (7 bases each). Germline values: CDR1 SGHRS, CDR2 YFSETQ. The CDR3 contains 14 residues. CDR3 DNA: TGCGCCGGCAGCTTGGGAGGGGGCGCGGACGAGCAGTACTTC. Translated, it gives CAGSLGGGADEQYF.